The clone carrying this T cell receptor (beta chain) was seen just once. The antigen is unknown. The protocol was immunoSEQ multiplex PCR, while the TCRdb copy is restricted to in-frame clones and leaves out a portion. Of about 16,000 clones detected, approximately 80% appear once; the ten largest clones hold 18%. The data are from a study of vaccination effects on CD4 cells after COVID-19. Study in general: Sampling occurred a median 72 days post second dose, range 14 to 241. Study-wide findings and caveats: Infection- and vaccine-induced clones contracted markedly late after vaccination.

Per the germline V gene, CDR1 is LNHNV and CDR2 is YYDKDF (reference sequence). The V end lost 1 base, the J end lost 3 bases, and 12 bases lay between the germline ends. CDR3 size: 15 residues. The ViraFEST assay expanded antigen-specific CD4+ T cells with viral peptide pools before sequencing. Researchers isolated CD4+ T cells once less than 13 days of culture had elapsed. Two doses of BNT162b2 or mRNA-1273 vaccine were administered to participants. After about 2 million PBMC were placed in each well, they were cultured with approximately 9.1 IU/ml IL-2 and 8 to 10 ug/ml peptides. On days 3 and 7, fresh IL-2 medium replaced half the medium.

The chain employs TRBV15 and TRBJ2-5; D is perhaps TRBD1 (5 bases). Source: CD4+ T cells from PBMCs cultured with HCoV-NL63 spike peptides, taken after COVID-19 vaccination. This TCR came from a human donor who received a COVID-19 vaccine. CDR3 sequence reads: CATSRVFQGKETQYF. CDR3 bases: TGTGCCACCAGCAGAGTGTTCCAGGGTAAAGAGACCCAGTACTTC.